A single sample is the source of the 17 T cell receptor beta chains below, sequenced in a study of T cells in Graves' hyperthyroidism and ophthalmopathy. TCR beta CDR3 sequences were amplified from RNA transcripts. HTBI primers were employed in a first-round RT-PCR of the TCR CDR3. One entry per CDR3 protein, called by TCRdb with MiXCR from the multiplex PCR reads. This table holds 600,000 to 750,000 distinct CDR3 sequences, roughly 17% found once. Sample: blood. The receptors stem from a man aged 45-65 years with Graves' hyperthyroidism.

With respect to this clonotype: The junction departs from germline at one end; a sequencing error may be responsible. V and J are TRBV7-6 and TRBJ2-1; no firm D call. The CDR3 length is 14 residues. Germline V gene data show CDR1 as SGHVS and CDR2 as FNYEAQ. This chain's CDR3 is CANSLWAFHNEQFF. CDR3 DNA: TGTGCCAACAGCTTATGGGCCTTTCACAATGAGCAGTTCTTC.

The chain employs TRBV18 and TRBJ1-1; D call uncertain. This CDR3 comprises 13 residues. Deletions cut 2 bases from V and 5 bases from J, with 9 bases between. Germline assignment: CDR1 KGHSH and CDR2 LQKENI. The CDR3 coding sequence is TGTGCCAGCTCACCAGACGAGGTTACTGAAGCTTTCTTT. Its protein product is CASSPDEVTEAFF.

This clonotype was counted at least ten times. The chain carries TRBV6-2 or TRBV6-3 and TRBJ2-1; TRBD1 matches 7 bases. Germline loops: CDR1 MNHEY, CDR2 SVGEGT. V shed 5 bases, J shed 8 bases, and the junction held 6 bases outside the gene matches. CDR3 length: 13 residues. For the CDR3, the DNA is TGTGCCAGCAGTCGCGACAGGGTGGATGAGCAGTTCTTC. Translation: CASSRDRVDEQFF.

The CDR3 nucleotides read TGTGCCAGCAGCTTTGTTCCGGGACAGGGACCCGGGGAGCTGTTTTTT. It codes for CASSFVPGQGPGELFF. This chain uses TRBV7-9 with TRBJ2-2; 9 nucleotides agree with TRBD1. CDR1 is SEHNR, CDR2 FQNEAQ, per germline (reference sequence). The CDR3 loop spans 16 amino acids. Trimming took 3 bases from V and 6 from J; bases not matched to a gene: 8.

This chain uses TRBV7-2 with TRBJ2-1; D not certain. This CDR3 spans 18 amino acids. The V gene lost 5 bases and the J gene lost 0 bases, with 20 bases spanning the gap. Germline CDR1 is SGHTA and CDR2 is FQGNSA. This chain's CDR3 is CASSQDRTVSASYNEQFF. In DNA form, the CDR3 reads TGTGCCAGCAGCCAAGATAGAACGGTGAGCGCCTCCTACAATGAGCAGTTCTTC.

The chain uses TRBV19 and TRBJ2-1; weak D call: TRBD2 (7 bases). This CDR3 contains 16 residues. V was trimmed by 7 bases and J by 0 bases, leaving 16 bases between them. CDR1 LNHDA and CDR2 SQIVND come from the germline V gene (reference sequence). The CDR3 coding sequence is TGTGCCAGTACGGGAGGACAGTCGAGCTCCTACAATGAGCAGTTCTTC. This translates into CASTGGQSSSYNEQFF.

The chain carries TRBV12-3 or TRBV12-4 and TRBJ1-3; D perhaps matches TRBD1 (5 bases). V dropped 4 bases and J dropped 3 bases, with 10 bases sitting between them. The CDR3 totals 14 residues. The DNA of the CDR3 is TGTGCCAGCAGTTCAGGGCTTGGTGGAAACACCATATATTTT. It translates to CASSSGLGGNTIYF.

This clonotype was seen ten or more times. This chain joins TRBV20-1 and TRBJ2-4, with 10 bases that match TRBD1. This CDR3 is 16 amino acids long. The germline V gene encodes CDR1 DFQATT and CDR2 SNEGSKA (reference sequence). The J segment lost 0 bases and the V segment lost 3 bases, leaving 5 bases of the junction unmatched. In nucleotides, the CDR3 is TGCAGTGCTAGTTTCCGGGACAGGGGAGCCAAAAACATTCAGTACTTC. It codes for CSASFRDRGAKNIQYF.

The chain combines TRBV6-5 with TRBJ2-7; D unresolved. Germline CDR1 MNHEY, CDR2 SVGAGI. The CDR3 sequence is 14 residues long. Trimming stripped 0 bases from V and 1 base from J, with 7 bases between. This CDR3 reads CASSYSGYSYEQYF. For the CDR3, the DNA is TGTGCCAGCAGTTACTCCGGCTATTCCTACGAGCAGTACTTC.

The sample holds many counts of this clonotype. The rearrangement uses TRBV2 and TRBJ1-2; D is unclear. Germline loops: CDR1 SNHLY, CDR2 FYNNEI. The germline V and J ends were trimmed by 6 bases and 6 bases, with 17 bases remaining between them. The length of the CDR3 is 14 residues. The DNA for the CDR3 is TGTGCCAGCAGGACGGGCTGGATGGTAGATGGCTACACCTTC. Its translation is CASRTGWMVDGYTF. The whole variable domain, remainder taken from reference TRBV2 and TRBJ1-2, is EPEVTQTPSHQVTQMGQEVILRCVPISNHLYFYWYRQILGQKVEFLVSFYNNEISEKSEIFDDQFSVERPDGSNFTLKIRSTKLEDSAMYFCASRTGWMVDGYTFGSGTRLTVV.

In this sample, this clonotype turned up many times. This chain joins TRBV10-2 and TRBJ2-7; 12 bases line up with TRBD2. Germline-derived CDR1 and CDR2 are WSHSY and SAAADI. The ends lost 6 bases at V and 3 bases at J; junction bases unmatched: 3. This CDR3 region has 14 residues. This chain's CDR3 is CASRLAGGRYEQYF. The CDR3 DNA reads as TGCGCCAGCAGACTAGCGGGAGGTCGCTACGAGCAGTACTTC.

This clonotype was detected a few times. The gene calls are TRBV7-3 and TRBJ2-5; the match to TRBD1 covers 8 bases. Germline lookup yields CDR1 SGHTA and CDR2 FQGTGA. V lost 5 bases to trimming and J lost 5 bases; unmatched junction nucleotides: 10. The CDR3 spans 15 residues. The CDR3: CASSEHGTGLETQYF. The CDR3 nucleotides read TGTGCCAGCAGCGAACACGGGACAGGTTTGGAGACCCAGTACTTC. The full variable domain, completed using reference TRBV7-3 and TRBJ2-5, is GAGVSQTPSNKVTEKGKYVELRCDPISGHTALYWYRQSLGQGPEFLIYFQGTGAADDSGLPNDRFFAVRPEGSVSTLKIQRTERGDSAVYLCASSEHGTGLETQYFGPGTRLLVL.

There are many counts of this clonotype. The V gene is TRBV7-2, the J gene TRBJ2-7, with TRBD2 matching 7 bases. Germline CDR1 SGHTA, CDR2 FQGNSA. With 4 bases clipped from V and 4 bases from J, the junction kept 13 bases outside the gene matches. The CDR3 contains 16 residues. The CDR3 region is CASSSQAGGRSYEQYF. The CDR3 DNA is TGTGCCAGCAGCTCCCAGGCGGGCGGGAGATCATACGAGCAGTACTTC.

This clonotype was counted a few times. The chain has TRBV20-1 and TRBJ2-5; 15 nucleotides match TRBD2. V shed 3 bases, J shed 2 bases, and the junction held 10 bases outside the gene matches. CDR1 and CDR2 from the germline V gene are DFQATT and SNEGSKA (reference sequence). There are 18 residues in the CDR3. The CDR3 here is CSASRSGLAGGPQETQYF. As DNA, the CDR3 is TGCAGTGCTAGTCGGTCGGGACTAGCGGGAGGTCCGCAAGAGACCCAGTACTTC.

The chain recombines TRBV7-9 with TRBJ2-2; 9 nucleotides line up with TRBD1. The junction had 13 bases not matched to a gene; V was cut back by 5 bases and J by 6 bases. Per the germline V gene, CDR1 is SEHNR and CDR2 is FQNEAQ (reference sequence). The CDR3 is made up of 17 amino acids. CDR3 amino acids: CASSHGWDRASSGELFF. The DNA of the CDR3 is TGTGCCAGCAGCCATGGCTGGGACAGGGCTAGTTCCGGGGAGCTGTTTTTT.

The chain links TRBV6-1 to TRBJ1-2; 7 nucleotides agree with TRBD1. CDR1 is MNHNS, CDR2 SASEGT, per germline. With V trimmed by 6 bases and J by 7 bases, 8 bases remained unmatched. The CDR3 runs to 13 residues. The chain's CDR3 is CASRTDREGGYTF. In nucleotides, the CDR3 is TGTGCCAGCAGGACCGACAGGGAGGGTGGCTACACCTTC.

This clonotype occurred many times. The rearrangement links TRBV28 to TRBJ2-3, with no clear D. CDR1 and CDR2 from the germline V gene are MDHEN and SYDVKM. CDR3 length: 15 amino acids. Deletions cut 3 bases from V and 2 bases from J, with 12 bases between. CDR3 sequence reads: CASSFQPPSTDTQYF. In nucleotides, the CDR3 is TGTGCCAGCAGTTTTCAGCCCCCCTCCACAGATACGCAGTATTTT.